The 10 T cell receptor beta chains below all came from one sample that was sequenced in a study of human T cells and chemical hapten exposure. TCRdb recomputed calls from the RACE reads with MiXCR, one row per CDR3 protein. Altogether nearly 85,000 distinct CDR3 sequences are present, more than 9% being singletons, with the ten largest covering 1.6%. Specified time point: patch test 2, 6 weeks after DPC sensitization. Treatment denoted: therapeutic diphenylcyclopropenone sensitization with weekly scalp DPC. The sample consisted of whole blood, taken in connection with sensitization to the hapten diphenylcyclopropenone (DPC). Every receptor here comes from a man aged 18 to 30 with alopecia areata. Some clones in this sample may be carry-over from other donors' samples.

This clonotype was detected ten times or more. The chain recombines TRBV20-1 with TRBJ1-6, with no clear D. The CDR3 is made up of 16 amino acids. The germline V and J ends were trimmed by 0 bases and 0 bases, with 9 bases remaining between them. Looked up from germline, CDR1 is DFQATT and CDR2 is SNEGSKA (reference sequence). The CDR3 bases are TGCAGTGCTAGAGATCTGGCGAACTCCTATAATTCACCCCTCCACTTT. This encodes CSARDLANSYNSPLHF.

The rearrangement links TRBV12-3 or TRBV12-4 to TRBJ1-1; D not certain. Trimming took off 3 bases at V and 1 base at J, with 9 bases between the two ends. The CDR3 contains 14 residues. CDR3 DNA: TGTGCCAGCAGTTTCGCTGCCGGGAACACTGAAGCTTTCTTT. Its protein is CASSFAAGNTEAFF.

This sequence joins TRBV7-2 and TRBJ2-3; 7 bases are a match to TRBD1. The CDR3 runs to 12 residues. Germline CDR1 is SGHTA and CDR2 is FQGNSA. J was trimmed by 7 bases and V by 8 bases; bases with no gene match: 6. CDR3 region: CASGHRGNTQYF. The CDR3 DNA sequence: TGTGCCAGCGGACACAGGGGAAATACGCAGTATTTT.

This clonotype was seen only a few times. The chain uses TRBV7-9 and TRBJ2-7, with D possibly called TRBD1 or TRBD2 (6 bases each). Trimming cost V 6 bases and J 7 bases, with 13 bases left between them. The CDR3 consists of 12 residues. Germline V lookup: CDR1 SEHNR, CDR2 FQNEAQ (reference sequence). Here the CDR3 reads CASSPGAGEQYV. The DNA for the CDR3 is TGTGCCAGCAGTCCAGGGGCGGGAGAGCAGTACGTC.

Many counts were recorded for this clonotype. The chain couples TRBV3-1 to TRBJ1-1; 8 bases match TRBD1. Germline CDR1 is LGHDT and CDR2 is YNNKEL (reference sequence). V lost 4 bases, J lost 5 bases, and 6 bases stayed unmatched. This CDR3 is built from 14 residues. The CDR3 protein is CASSRDRMETEAFF. Written as DNA, the CDR3 is TGTGCCAGCAGCCGGGACAGGATGGAGACTGAAGCTTTCTTT.

About this clonotype itself: Just one base apart from a much larger clone, this may be a read error. The CDR3 reads CASCAQTGGNQPQHF. Here the CDR3 DNA reads TGTGCCAGCTGCGCCCAAACAGGGGGCAATCAGCCCCAGCATTTT. The rearrangement joins TRBV7-8 to TRBJ1-5; 7 bases fit TRBD1. After removal of 8 bases from V and 2 bases from J, the junction contained 9 bases not matched to a gene. Germline V gives CDR1 SGHVS, CDR2 FQNEAQ. The CDR3 runs to 15 residues.

This clonotype came up a few times. V usage is TRBV20-1 and J usage is TRBJ2-1; possible D gene TRBD1, 6 bases. Germline V gene sequence: CDR1 DFQATT, CDR2 SNEGSKA (reference sequence). V was shortened by 2 bases and J by 13 bases, with 12 bases between the two germline ends. The CDR3 totals 11 residues. The CDR3: CSARRGGAQFF. In DNA form, the CDR3 reads TGCAGTGCTAGACGAGGGGGAGCCCAGTTCTTC.

This clonotype was seen more than once but under ten times. The CDR3 loop is CASRHPLGRGYTF. The CDR3 region has the DNA TGTGCCAGCAGACACCCGTTAGGGAGGGGCTACACCTTC. The V and J genes are TRBV7-2 and TRBJ1-2, with no clear D. The CDR3 is 13 residues long. Germline-derived CDR1 and CDR2 are SGHTA and FQGNSA. Between the trimmed V and J ends, which lost 6 bases and 8 bases, there was a span of 16 bases.

The rearrangement joins TRBV12-3 or TRBV12-4 to TRBJ1-2; TRBD1 matches at 9 bases. This CDR3 is built from 14 residues. V shed 5 bases and J 7 bases; nucleotides not matched to a gene: 8. This chain's CDR3 is CASSQDRGKGGYTF. In DNA, the CDR3 is TGTGCCAGCAGTCAGGACAGGGGAAAAGGTGGCTACACCTTC.

The chain has TRBV20-1 and TRBJ1-2; D remains ambiguous. Germline V lookup: CDR1 DFQATT, CDR2 SNEGSKA (reference sequence). This CDR3 has 14 amino acids. V dropped 5 bases and J dropped 5 bases, with 18 bases sitting between them. The CDR3 loop is CSARMPLEIYGYTF. In nucleotides, the CDR3 is TGCAGTGCTCGGATGCCGCTCGAGATTTATGGCTACACCTTC.